These T cell receptor beta chains were read from a single sample in a study of blood T cell repertoires in COVID-19. The table came from immunoSEQ multiplex PCR; TCRdb's copy has only in-frame clones and leaves some out. This sample carries 130,000 or so clones, around 79% of them seen once, and the ten largest clones take roughly 5.2%. Sequenced sample: peripheral blood. The receptors come from a woman in her seventies with COVID-19, enrolled during active disease. Both conserved end residues are trimmed from each CDR3. The order of the fields is clone size, V gene, CDR3 length, J gene, CDR3 protein. For some rows the clone size is stated as once, few or many, or as a class when expanded; others skip it.

>.|TRBV3-1/TRBV3-2|12|TRBJ1-3
ASSQDGGRNTIY
>.|TRBV6-5|12|TRBJ2-3
ASSVNTGADTQY
>.|TRBV7-2|15|TRBJ2-2
ASSLLRGGWGAGELF
>.|TRBV4-2|14|TRBJ2-5
ASSQPETGIQETQY
>.|TRBV7-2|12|TRBJ1-5
ASSVTGGGQPQH
>.|TRBV12-3/TRBV12-4|11|TRBJ1-1
ASDSGGDTEAF
>.|TRBV7-9|11|TRBJ1-1
ASSFGGNTEAF
>.|TRBV7-9|9|TRBJ2-4
ASSPGSLMY
>.|TRBV7-3|10|TRBJ2-1
ASSQPGNEQF
>.|TRBV7-9|12|TRBJ2-7
ASSYRDTGYEQY
>.|TRBV5-1|15|TRBJ2-7
ASSLRGRGQGDDEQY
>.|TRBV20-1|13|TRBJ2-7
SASRRGGGLTEQY
>.|TRBV19|15|TRBJ2-1
ASSTPGSAGLRDEQF
>.|TRBV25-1|13|TRBJ2-7
ASSDTHRMGDEQY
>.|TRBV5-1|12|TRBJ2-5
ASSLGSGGETQY
>few|TRBV28|10|TRBJ2-7
ASSTHGGREY
>.|TRBV2|12|TRBJ2-6
ASRRGSGANVLT
>once|TRBV4-1|14|TRBJ2-1
ASSQLAGSSYNEQF
>.|TRBV10-3|12|TRBJ1-2
ANRRAGGDYGYT
>.|TRBV6-1|15|TRBJ1-3
ASSESMTVRLENTIY
>.|TRBV18|12|TRBJ2-1
ASSQDSIYNEQF
>few|TRBV20-1|12|TRBJ1-4
SASRGPGGEKLF
>few|TRBV3-1/TRBV3-2|11|TRBJ1-6
ASSLEGGSPLH
>.|TRBV7-8|12|TRBJ2-7
ASSFERGSYEQY
>.|TRBV25-1|13|TRBJ1-1
ASSPHRGRGTEAF
>.|TRBV5-4|12|TRBJ2-7
ASSQGQGRMEQY
>.|TRBV2|11|TRBJ1-1
ASSVGVNTEAF
>.|TRBV3-1/TRBV3-2|13|TRBJ1-5
ASSQDRSSRQPQH
>.|TRBV2|11|TRBJ1-2
ASRGQGAYGYT
>.|TRBV30|13|TRBJ1-6
AWSAGRGRRSPLH
>once|TRBV27|12|TRBJ1-5
ASSSTGLNQPQH
>.|TRBV9|13|TRBJ2-5
ASSVTSSGDETQY
>.|TRBV28|14|TRBJ1-5
ASSPYRVGQNQPQH
>few|TRBV30|13|TRBJ1-6
AWRTQTVYNSPLH
>.|TRBV3-1/TRBV3-2|11|TRBJ1-1
ASSQKQNTEAF
>.|TRBV6-5|11|TRBJ1-2
ASRTGLPYGYT
>.|TRBV5-1|14|TRBJ1-2
ASSLDAGAGDYGYT
>.|TRBV18|16|TRBJ2-7
ASSAKPSAGAEVYEQY
>.|TRBV19|14|TRBJ1-2
ASSIGGARPAYGYT
>.|TRBV20-1|13|TRBJ2-4
SASGPGTGENIQY
>.|TRBV5-5|13|TRBJ2-7
ASSLERQAFYEQY
>.|TRBV6-1|12|TRBJ1-5
ASSDRDGNQPQH
>.|TRBV10-3|10|TRBJ1-2
AISTANYGYT
>.|TRBV9|14|TRBJ2-1
ASSAGFASVGNEQF
>.|TRBV2|13|TRBJ1-2
ASSEVGVGQGGHT
>.|TRBV5-5|13|TRBJ2-7
ASSLSPYGGYEQY
>.|TRBV19|12|TRBJ1-2
ATLPGQGKYGYT
>.|TRBV3-1/TRBV3-2|11|TRBJ2-1
ASSQVAGGEQF
>.|TRBV18|11|TRBJ2-7
ASSPPTGYEQY
>.|TRBV28|13|TRBJ1-5
ASREQTGMNQPQH
>.|TRBV10-2|10|TRBJ2-5
ASGTSWETQY
>.|TRBV27|13|TRBJ1-5
ASSDRGLSNQPQH
>.|TRBV7-6|13|TRBJ1-6
ASSFGQAYNSPLH
>.|TRBV29-1|12|TRBJ2-1
SVSGQGGYNEQF
>few|TRBV28|12|TRBJ2-7
ASSSTGGNYEQY
>.|TRBV7-2|11|TRBJ1-2
ASSETGLRSYT
>.|TRBV18|13|TRBJ2-7
ASSPSGTGGNEQY
>.|TRBV4-2|18|TRBJ1-6
ASSQDFWQGRTIGDSPLH
>.|TRBV2|11|TRBJ2-2
ASSPSNTGELF
>.|TRBV7-2|11|TRBJ2-3
ASRGASLGTQY